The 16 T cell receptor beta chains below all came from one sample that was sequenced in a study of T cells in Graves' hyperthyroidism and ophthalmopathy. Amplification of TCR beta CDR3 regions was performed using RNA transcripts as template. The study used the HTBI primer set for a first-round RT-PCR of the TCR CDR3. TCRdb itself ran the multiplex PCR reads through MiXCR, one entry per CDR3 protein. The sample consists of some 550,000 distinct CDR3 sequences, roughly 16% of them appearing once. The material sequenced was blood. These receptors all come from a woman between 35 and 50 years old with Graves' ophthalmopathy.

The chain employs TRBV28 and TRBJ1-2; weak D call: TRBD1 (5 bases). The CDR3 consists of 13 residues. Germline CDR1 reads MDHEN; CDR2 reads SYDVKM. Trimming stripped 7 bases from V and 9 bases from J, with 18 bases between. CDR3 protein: CASIGDLRSRYTF. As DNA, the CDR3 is TGTGCCAGCATTGGGGACTTGCGGAGCCGCTACACCTTC.

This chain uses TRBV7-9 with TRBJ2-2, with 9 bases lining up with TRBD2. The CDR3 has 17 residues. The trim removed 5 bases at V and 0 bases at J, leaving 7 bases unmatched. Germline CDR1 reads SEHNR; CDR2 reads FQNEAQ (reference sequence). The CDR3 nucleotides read TGTGCCAGCAGCCCAAGGCCTAGCGGGACGAACACCGGGGAGCTGTTTTTT. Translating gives CASSPRPSGTNTGELFF.

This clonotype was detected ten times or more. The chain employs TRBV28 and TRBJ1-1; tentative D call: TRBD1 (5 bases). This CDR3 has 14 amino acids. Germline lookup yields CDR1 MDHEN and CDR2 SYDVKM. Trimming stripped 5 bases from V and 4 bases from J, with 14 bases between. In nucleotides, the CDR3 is TGTGCCAGCAGTGTTCAGGGTAGTGGCACTGAAGCTTTCTTT. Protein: CASSVQGSGTEAFF.

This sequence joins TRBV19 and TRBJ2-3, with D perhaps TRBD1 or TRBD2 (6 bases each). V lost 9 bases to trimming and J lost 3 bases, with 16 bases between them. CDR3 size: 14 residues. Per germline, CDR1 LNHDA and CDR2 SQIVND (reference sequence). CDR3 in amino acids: CASADRTITDTQYF. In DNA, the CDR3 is TGTGCCAGCGCCGACAGGACTATTACAGATACGCAGTATTTT.

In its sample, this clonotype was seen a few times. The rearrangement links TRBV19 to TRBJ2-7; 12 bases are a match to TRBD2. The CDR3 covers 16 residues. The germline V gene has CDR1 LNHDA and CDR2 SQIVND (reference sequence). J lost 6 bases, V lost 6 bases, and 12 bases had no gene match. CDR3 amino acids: CASSPQLLAGGSEQYF. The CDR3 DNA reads TGTGCCAGTAGCCCACAGTTACTAGCGGGAGGATCCGAGCAGTACTTC.

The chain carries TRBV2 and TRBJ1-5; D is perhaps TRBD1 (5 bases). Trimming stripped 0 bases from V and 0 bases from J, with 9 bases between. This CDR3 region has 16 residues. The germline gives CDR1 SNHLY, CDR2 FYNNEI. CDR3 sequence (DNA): TGTGCCAGCAGTGAAGCGACAGCAAATAGCAATCAGCCCCAGCATTTT. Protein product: CASSEATANSNQPQHF.

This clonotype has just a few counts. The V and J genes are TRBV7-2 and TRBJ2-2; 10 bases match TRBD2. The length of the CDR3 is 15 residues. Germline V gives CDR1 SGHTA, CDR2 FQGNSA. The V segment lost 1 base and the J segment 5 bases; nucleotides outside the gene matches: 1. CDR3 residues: CASSLVSGRTGELFF. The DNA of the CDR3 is TGTGCCAGCAGCTTAGTTAGCGGGAGGACCGGGGAGCTGTTTTTT.

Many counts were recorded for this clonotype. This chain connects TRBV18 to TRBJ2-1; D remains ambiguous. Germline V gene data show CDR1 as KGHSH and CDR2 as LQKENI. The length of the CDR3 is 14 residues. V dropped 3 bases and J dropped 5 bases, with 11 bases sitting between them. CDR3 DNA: TGTGCCAGCTCACCCTCATACAGTAACAATGAGCAGTTCTTC. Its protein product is CASSPSYSNNEQFF.

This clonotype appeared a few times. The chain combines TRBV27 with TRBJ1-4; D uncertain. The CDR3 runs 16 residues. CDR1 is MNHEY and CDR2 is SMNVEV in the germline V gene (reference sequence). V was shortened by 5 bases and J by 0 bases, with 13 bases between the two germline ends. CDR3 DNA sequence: TGTGCCAGCAGTCCTCACCCGTACCCAACTAATGAAAAACTGTTTTTT. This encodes CASSPHPYPTNEKLFF.

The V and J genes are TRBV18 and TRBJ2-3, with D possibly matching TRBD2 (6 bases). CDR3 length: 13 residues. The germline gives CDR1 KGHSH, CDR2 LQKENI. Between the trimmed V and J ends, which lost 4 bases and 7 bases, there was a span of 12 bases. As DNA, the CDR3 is TGTGCCAGCTCACTCTCCGGGGGAAATACGCAGTATTTT. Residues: CASSLSGGNTQYF.

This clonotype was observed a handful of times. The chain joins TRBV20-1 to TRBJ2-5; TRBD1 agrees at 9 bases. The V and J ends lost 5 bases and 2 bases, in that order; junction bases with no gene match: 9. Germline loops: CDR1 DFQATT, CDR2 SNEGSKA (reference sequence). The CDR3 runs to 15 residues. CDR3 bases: TGCAGTGCTTATACCGACAGGGGGGCACAAGAGACCCAGTACTTC. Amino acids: CSAYTDRGAQETQYF.

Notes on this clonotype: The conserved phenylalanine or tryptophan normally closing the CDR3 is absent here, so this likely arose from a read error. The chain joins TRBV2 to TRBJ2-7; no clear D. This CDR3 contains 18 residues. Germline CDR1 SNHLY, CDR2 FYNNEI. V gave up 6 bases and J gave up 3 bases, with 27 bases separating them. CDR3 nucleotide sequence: TGTGCCAGCAGCTTAGAGGTAGGTGGTGTGGCGCCTGTCTACGAGCAGTACCTC. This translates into CASSLEVGGVAPVYEQYL.

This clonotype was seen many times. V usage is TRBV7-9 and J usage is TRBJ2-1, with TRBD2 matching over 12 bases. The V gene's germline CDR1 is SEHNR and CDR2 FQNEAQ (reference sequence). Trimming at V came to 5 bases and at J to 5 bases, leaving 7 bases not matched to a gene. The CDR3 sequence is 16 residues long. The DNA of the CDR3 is TGTGCCAGCAGCCTAAGACTAGCGGGAGTTAACAATGAGCAGTTCTTC. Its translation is CASSLRLAGVNNEQFF.

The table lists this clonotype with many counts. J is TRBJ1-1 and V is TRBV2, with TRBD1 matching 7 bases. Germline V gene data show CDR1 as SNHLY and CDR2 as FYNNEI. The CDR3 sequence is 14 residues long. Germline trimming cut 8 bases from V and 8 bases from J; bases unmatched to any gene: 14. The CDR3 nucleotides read TGTGCCAGCTTTTCAATAGGGCAGGGGGGGGAAGCTTTCTTT. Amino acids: CASFSIGQGGEAFF.

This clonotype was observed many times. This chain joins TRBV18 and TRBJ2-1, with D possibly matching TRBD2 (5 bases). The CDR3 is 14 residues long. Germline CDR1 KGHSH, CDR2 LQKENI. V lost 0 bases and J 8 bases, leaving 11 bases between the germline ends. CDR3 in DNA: TGTGCCAGCTCACCACCGACGGGAAGGTATGAGCAGTTCTTC. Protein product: CASSPPTGRYEQFF.

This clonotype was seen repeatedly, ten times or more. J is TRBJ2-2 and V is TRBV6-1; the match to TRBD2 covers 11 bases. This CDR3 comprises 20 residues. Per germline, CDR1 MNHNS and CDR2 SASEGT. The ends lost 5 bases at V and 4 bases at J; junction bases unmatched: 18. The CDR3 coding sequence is TGTGCCAGCAGTTGGAGTGCGATAGCGGGGGGGCAATTCGGCACCGGGGAGCTGTTTTTT. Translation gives CASSWSAIAGGQFGTGELFF.